The entry below gives a single T cell receptor beta chain sequence along with its context. The sample belongs to a study of naive and memory T cell subsets. CDR1 SEHNR and CDR2 FQNEAQ come from the germline V gene (reference sequence). The CDR3 loop spans 16 amino acids. Trimming cost V 1 base and J 2 bases, with 9 bases left between them. Amplification of ligated cDNA took four PCR rounds with SP2 and nested alpha and beta constant primers. Each CDR3 protein gets one entry after TCRdb re-called the 5' RACE reads with MiXCR. This sample carries about 62,000 distinct CDR3 sequences, approximately 8% of them seen once, and the ten largest clones take about 19%. The library had UMIs added by 3' ligation of an oligonucleotide to TCR cDNA. Whole blood, 2 to 2.5 ml, came from adult healthy volunteers. Cells were not sorted; total RNA input targeted roughly 1 to 1000 ng.

This rearrangement joins TRBV7-9 to TRBJ2-6; TRBD1 is a possible D gene (5 bases). This sequence originates from a female donor in good health. CDR3 sequence: CASSLGGATGANVLTF. CDR3 sequence (DNA): TGTGCCAGCAGCTTAGGTGGGGCCACTGGGGCCAACGTCCTGACTTTC.